This T cell receptor beta chain appears in the sequencing data of a study of T cells in Graves' hyperthyroidism and ophthalmopathy. The diagnostic basis comprised clinical symptoms, serum thyroxine and TRAb, thyroid ultrasound and orbital computed tomography. Cells are PBMCs isolated from roughly 10 ml of fresh blood. Researchers amplified the TCR beta CDR3 regions from RNA transcripts. First-round RT-PCR with HTBI primers amplified the TCR CDR3 region. TCRdb reanalysed the multiplex PCR reads using MiXCR and keeps one entry per CDR3 protein. The sample shows about 96,000 distinct CDR3 sequences, around 52% of them seen only once. Germline assignment: CDR1 SEHNR and CDR2 FQNEAQ (reference sequence). The CDR3 loop spans 15 amino acids. V was clipped by 3 bases and J by 1 base, with 12 bases between them.

The rearrangement uses TRBV7-9 and TRBJ2-5, with D uncertain. Sequenced material: blood. The TCR sequence derives from a woman aged 40 to 49 with Graves' hyperthyroidism. For the CDR3, the DNA is TGTGCCAGCAGCTTTCACGGTATAATCCAAGAGACCCAGTACTTC. It translates to CASSFHGIIQETQYF.